Each of the 8 T cell receptor beta chains below was sequenced from the same sample in a study of blood T cell repertoires in COVID-19. Measured with immunoSEQ multiplex PCR; TCRdb has only the in-frame clones, and not every one. The sample holds 90,000 to 150,000 clones, 75% to 85% seen once. The sample consisted of peripheral blood. These receptors all come from a human donor in a cohort sampled during active COVID-19.

The count of this clone is one. This chain connects TRBV7-9 to TRBJ2-1; 11 nucleotides line up with TRBD2. The CDR3 is made up of 17 amino acids. Germline-derived CDR1 and CDR2 are SEHNR and FQNEAQ (reference sequence). V shed 2 bases and J 3 bases; nucleotides not matched to a gene: 6. CDR3 residues: CASSLRNLAGGYNEQFF. DNA of the CDR3: TGTGCCAGCAGCTTACGCAATCTAGCGGGGGGCTACAATGAGCAGTTCTTC.

The rearrangement uses TRBV16 and TRBJ2-2; 7 bases agree with TRBD1. The junction had 6 bases not matched to a gene; V was cut back by 4 bases and J by 4 bases. Germline V lookup: CDR1 KGHSY, CDR2 FQNENV. This CDR3 is 15 amino acids long. CDR3 in amino acids: CASSLNRGSTGELFF. CDR3 coding DNA: TGTGCCAGCAGCCTTAACAGGGGATCCACCGGGGAGCTGTTTTTT.

The rearrangement uses TRBV6-2 or TRBV6-3 and TRBJ1-5; D is perhaps TRBD1 (6 bases). The CDR3 has 14 residues. The germline gives CDR1 MNHEY, CDR2 SVGEGT. V was clipped by 5 bases and J by 0 bases, with 8 bases between them. CDR3 region: CASSGQLSNQPQHF. CDR3 sequence (DNA): TGTGCCAGCAGTGGACAGCTTAGCAATCAGCCCCAGCATTTT.

This clone was counted a single time. The V gene is TRBV5-1, the J gene TRBJ2-7, with 7 bases that match TRBD2. V gave up 1 base and J gave up 3 bases; unmatched junction bases: 4. Germline CDR1 SGHRS, CDR2 YFSETQ. This CDR3 has 14 amino acids. CDR3 coding DNA: TGCGCCAGCAGCTTGAGCGGGGCCGTCTACGAGCAGTACTTC. Amino acid sequence: CASSLSGAVYEQYF.

The chain uses TRBV3-1 (or the pseudogene TRBV3-2) and TRBJ2-1; 7 nucleotides agree with TRBD2. CDR3 length: 14 amino acids. Germline assignment: CDR1 LGHDT and CDR2 YNNKEL (reference sequence). V shed 3 bases and J 8 bases; nucleotides not matched to a gene: 7. CDR3 sequence: CASSHRSGDDEQFF. In DNA form, the CDR3 reads TGTGCCAGCAGCCATCGGAGCGGGGACGATGAGCAGTTCTTC.

This sequence joins TRBV13 and TRBJ2-5; D call uncertain. This CDR3 is built from 17 residues. V was cut by 4 bases and J by 4 bases, with 22 bases left in between. The germline V gene encodes CDR1 PRHDT and CDR2 FYEKMQ (reference sequence). Here the CDR3 reads CASSSRPGRMQLETQYF. The CDR3 DNA reads as TGTGCCAGCAGCTCCCGGCCAGGAAGAATGCAATTAGAGACCCAGTACTTC.

This clone was observed a few times. This sequence joins TRBV6-5 and TRBJ1-1; a weak D match, TRBD1 (5 bases). Trimming took off 2 bases at V and 6 bases at J, with 13 bases between the two ends. The CDR3 is 14 amino acids. The germline V gene encodes CDR1 MNHEY and CDR2 SVGAGI. CDR3 nucleotide sequence: TGTGCCAGCAGTTACGAGGACACGAGGCCTGAAGCTTTCTTT. Translation gives CASSYEDTRPEAFF.

This clone has a handful of counts. The chain joins TRBV5-1 to TRBJ2-1; a possible D gene is TRBD2 (6 bases). V lost 0 bases, J lost 6 bases, and 10 bases lay in between. Germline V CDR1 and CDR2: SGHRS, YFSETQ. CDR3 length: 14 amino acids. The CDR3 nucleotides read TGCGCCAGCAGCTTGGGGGGCGGGATCAATGAGCAGTTCTTC. Translation: CASSLGGGINEQFF.